The 32 T cell receptor beta chains given below trace back to one sample, sequenced in a study of CXCR3-negative and CXCR3-positive naive CD8 T cells (dated by TCRdb to the late 2010s). The sequencer was a NextSeq 550. The Human TCR Profiling Kit (MiLaboratory) was used to make UMI-labeled 5' RACE TRB cDNA libraries. TCRdb reprocessed the reads, reporting each CDR3 protein sequence once and no DNA. This sample's clone table shows over 100,000 distinct CDR3 sequences. Jointly, the top ten make up just under 0.5% of the sample. Sequencing was performed on naive CXCR3- CD8+ T cells from blood. This sample's cell subset or site label indicates: CD45RO-CCR7+CD27+CD95- naive CD8+ T cells lacking CXCR3 (TNR3-). All receptors come from a human donor in good health. Some clones in this sample may be carry-over from other donors' samples.

The rearrangement uses TRBV7-2 and TRBJ2-7; no DNA is available, so the TRBD1 call from TCRdb remains unchecked. Germline loops: CDR1 SGHTA, CDR2 FQGNSA. This CDR3 is built from 14 residues. The CDR3 here is CASSYLGRGYEQYF.

The rearrangement joins TRBV29-1 to TRBJ2-1; TCRdb returns TRBD1, unconfirmable since there is no DNA. The V gene's germline CDR1 is SQVTM and CDR2 ANQGSEA. The CDR3 is made up of 11 amino acids. This chain's CDR3 is CSGSGGNEQFF.

This chain connects TRBV29-1 to TRBJ2-1; the TCRdb call, TRBD1, lacks DNA for checking. The CDR3 loop spans 13 amino acids. Germline V gene data show CDR1 as SQVTM and CDR2 as ANQGSEA. The CDR3 here is CSVVPQGRNEQFF.

The J gene is TRBJ1-2, the V gene TRBV28; no DNA is available, so the TRBD1 call from TCRdb remains unchecked. Germline values: CDR1 MDHEN, CDR2 SYDVKM. This CDR3 region has 14 residues. The CDR3: CASSPQLTGSGYTF.

The chain links TRBV28 to TRBJ1-5; the D gene TCRdb calls, TRBD1, cannot be checked with no DNA. Germline CDR1 is MDHEN and CDR2 is SYDVKM. The CDR3 runs to 14 residues. The CDR3 loop is CASSFRGGCQPQHF.

This sequence joins TRBV29-1 and TRBJ2-1; the TCRdb D gene call, TRBD1, has no DNA to confirm it. This CDR3 has 15 residues. Germline CDR1 and CDR2: SQVTM and ANQGSEA. CDR3: CSGGVGGRSYNEQFF.

Its frequency marks this clonotype as medium-sized. CDR3 residues: CASSHDPGGAANTGELFF. The rearrangement joins TRBV7-6 to TRBJ2-2; without DNA, the TCRdb call of TRBD1 cannot be checked. Germline-derived CDR1 and CDR2 are SGHVS and FNYEAQ. The CDR3 loop spans 18 amino acids.

The genes are TRBV5-6 and TRBJ2-2; TCRdb's D call of TRBD1 is untestable without DNA. CDR3 length equals 16 residues. Germline V gives CDR1 SGHDT, CDR2 YYEEEE. The CDR3 loop reads CASNSIRGGDTGELFF.

J is TRBJ2-1 and V is TRBV15; TCRdb selects TRBD2, and the lack of DNA leaves this call unchecked. From germline, CDR1 is LNHNV and CDR2 YYDKDF (reference sequence). The CDR3 totals 17 residues. CDR3 region: CATSRASRTSGPNEQFF.

The chain recombines TRBV20-1 with TRBJ2-1; TCRdb names TRBD2, which stays unverified in the absence of DNA. The germline V gene has CDR1 DFQATT and CDR2 SNEGSKA (reference sequence). CDR3 size: 15 residues. CDR3: CSATTTRGGRNEQFF.

CDR3: CAGRGLAGGPSQYF. The rearrangement uses TRBV2 and TRBJ2-7; TCRdb picks TRBD2, but there is no DNA to check that call. This CDR3 has 14 residues. Germline assignment: CDR1 SNHLY and CDR2 FYNNEI.

The chain links TRBV7-6 to TRBJ2-3; lacking DNA, the TRBD1 call made by TCRdb goes unchecked. Per germline, CDR1 SGHVS and CDR2 FNYEAQ. This CDR3 spans 14 amino acids. CDR3 region: CASSLSGGTDTQYF.

The chain employs TRBV6-6 and TRBJ2-5; TCRdb's assignment of TRBD1 cannot be checked, as there is no DNA. Germline V gives CDR1 MNHNY, CDR2 SVGAGI (reference sequence). The CDR3 runs to 16 residues. Here the CDR3 reads CASSTSDRESVETQYF.

This chain connects TRBV12-3 or TRBV12-4 to TRBJ2-3; TCRdb gives TRBD1 as the D gene, but with no DNA this cannot be confirmed. This CDR3 comprises 16 residues. CDR3 residues: CASSLRPGLDPDTQYF.

J is TRBJ2-7 and V is TRBV10-2; the TCRdb call, TRBD1, lacks DNA for checking. CDR3 length equals 15 residues. Germline CDR1 WSHSY, CDR2 SAAADI. This CDR3 is CASSELGQGPYEQYF.

The chain carries TRBV27 and TRBJ2-2; the TCRdb D gene call, TRBD2, has no DNA to confirm it. The CDR3 is 14 residues long. Germline loops: CDR1 MNHEY, CDR2 SMNVEV (reference sequence). This chain's CDR3 is CASSKGTATGELFF.

The chain uses TRBV29-1 and TRBJ2-2. Germline CDR1 and CDR2: SQVTM and ANQGSEA. The CDR3 is 12 residues long. The CDR3: CSVAQNTGELFF.

The rearrangement links TRBV19 to TRBJ2-1; no DNA is available, so the TRBD2 call from TCRdb remains unchecked. This CDR3 comprises 13 residues. Germline loops: CDR1 LNHDA, CDR2 SQIVND (reference sequence). CDR3 sequence reads: CASRAGGVNEQFF.

The V and J genes are TRBV28 and TRBJ2-1; lacking DNA, the TRBD1 call made by TCRdb goes unchecked. The CDR3 runs 16 residues. Germline-derived CDR1 and CDR2 are MDHEN and SYDVKM. The CDR3 is CASSGARTVGDNEQFF.

The chain employs TRBV12-3 or TRBV12-4 and TRBJ1-2; TCRdb names TRBD1, which stays unverified in the absence of DNA. The CDR3 consists of 16 residues. CDR3 sequence: CASSPTSDRANYGYTF.

V and J are TRBV6-5 and TRBJ1-2. The CDR3 consists of 11 residues. Germline assignment: CDR1 MNHEY and CDR2 SVGAGI. CDR3 sequence: CASSSSYGYTF.

The genes are TRBV27 and TRBJ1-2; the TCRdb call, TRBD1, lacks DNA for checking. CDR3 size: 13 residues. The germline CDR1 and CDR2 sequences are MNHEY and SMNVEV (reference sequence). This CDR3 reads CASSRGRSYGYTF.

J is TRBJ2-7 and V is TRBV29-1; lacking DNA, the TRBD1 call made by TCRdb goes unchecked. The CDR3 sequence is 12 residues long. In germline, CDR1 is SQVTM, CDR2 ANQGSEA. This chain's CDR3 is CSVVTGPYEQYF.

This chain uses TRBV5-1 with TRBJ2-1; TCRdb gives TRBD1 as the D gene, but with no DNA this cannot be confirmed. The CDR3 sequence is 17 residues long. The V gene's germline CDR1 is SGHRS and CDR2 YFSETQ. The CDR3 region is CASSFPDRGLSYNEQFF.

The chain's CDR3 is CSANSDANYGYTF. V gene TRBV20-1 combines with J gene TRBJ1-2. Germline values: CDR1 DFQATT, CDR2 SNEGSKA (reference sequence). The CDR3 is 13 residues long.

The chain couples TRBV12-3 or TRBV12-4 to TRBJ2-3. The CDR3 spans 13 residues. This CDR3 reads CASSDDSTDTQYF.

V and J are TRBV5-1 and TRBJ2-7; without DNA, the TCRdb call of TRBD2 cannot be checked. The CDR3 covers 15 residues. The germline V gene has CDR1 SGHRS and CDR2 YFSETQ. The CDR3 loop reads CASSSWPGLADEQYF. The full variable domain, with the rest looked up from reference TRBV5-1 and TRBJ2-7, is KAGVTQTPRYLIKTRGQQVTLSCSPISGHRSVSWYQQTPGQGLQFLFEYFSETQRNKGNFPGRFSGRQFSNSRSEMNVSTLELGDSALYLCASSSWPGLADEQYFGPGTRLTVT.

The J gene is TRBJ2-2, the V gene TRBV7-6; no DNA is available, so the TRBD2 call from TCRdb remains unchecked. Germline V gene lookup returns CDR1 SGHVS and CDR2 FNYEAQ. CDR3 length equals 15 residues. The CDR3 spells CASSAEAGGTGELFF. Looking up the rest from reference TRBV7-6 and TRBJ2-2 gives the full variable domain: GAGVSQSPRYKVTKRGQDVALRCDPISGHVSLYWYRQALGQGPEFLTYFNYEAQQDKSGLPNDRFSAERPEGSISTLTIQRTEQRDSAMYRCASSAEAGGTGELFFGEGSRLTVL.

This chain joins TRBV11-2 and TRBJ2-3. There are 12 residues in the CDR3. Germline loops: CDR1 SGHAT, CDR2 FQNNGV. CDR3 region: CASSLGFDTQYF.

V usage is TRBV29-1 and J usage is TRBJ2-1; the TCRdb call, TRBD1, lacks DNA for checking. CDR3 length: 14 amino acids. CDR1 and CDR2 from the germline V gene are SQVTM and ANQGSEA. The CDR3 is CSVDGRWAYNEQFF.

The rearrangement uses TRBV29-1 and TRBJ1-1; TCRdb names TRBD1, which stays unverified in the absence of DNA. This CDR3 has 12 residues. Germline lookup yields CDR1 SQVTM and CDR2 ANQGSEA. The CDR3: CSVDSGAPEAFF.

The rearrangement links TRBV21-1 to TRBJ1-1; TCRdb picks TRBD1, but there is no DNA to check that call. TRBV21-1 is a pseudogene segment. The CDR3 loop spans 15 amino acids. Here the CDR3 reads CASGIGQPSNTEAFF.